Listed below are T cell receptor beta chains from one sample, sequenced in a study of blood T cell repertoires in COVID-19. Data came from immunoSEQ multiplex PCR; TCRdb stores just in-frame clones and leaves some out. The table records 150,000 to 200,000 clones, approximately 85% of them present only once. The sequenced sample was peripheral blood. The receptors were gathered from a man between 60 and 75 years old with active or convalescent COVID-19. Each CDR3 is given with its conserved first and last residue. Fields, in order: V gene, J gene, clone size, D gene, CDR3 protein, CDR3 DNA. D genes are given only for firm matches. Clone size is stated in some rows and not others, as once, few, many or a class when expanded.

v_gene: TRBV25-1; j_gene: TRBJ2-1; abundance: once; d_gene: .; CDR3aa: CASSEFGRGEQFF; CDR3nt: TGTGCCAGCAGTGAATTTGGTCGGGGTGAGCAGTTCTTC
v_gene: TRBV7-8; j_gene: TRBJ1-6; abundance: .; d_gene: TRBD1; CDR3aa: CASSSPGQGNSPLHF; CDR3nt: TGTGCCAGCAGCTCGCCGGGACAGGGGAATTCACCCCTCCACTTT
v_gene: TRBV6-5; j_gene: TRBJ1-6; abundance: few; d_gene: TRBD1; CDR3aa: CASSFRGQGHNSPLHF; CDR3nt: TGTGCCAGCAGTTTCCGCGGACAGGGGCATAATTCACCCCTCCACTTT
v_gene: TRBV2; j_gene: TRBJ2-5; abundance: .; d_gene: .; CDR3aa: CASSDVFPKGETQYF; CDR3nt: TGTGCCAGCAGTGACGTGTTTCCCAAGGGGGAGACCCAGTACTTC
v_gene: TRBV6-5; j_gene: TRBJ2-7; abundance: .; d_gene: .; CDR3aa: CASTWAPAYEQYF; CDR3nt: TGTGCCAGCACCTGGGCCCCCGCCTACGAGCAGTACTTC
v_gene: TRBV5-4; j_gene: TRBJ2-3; abundance: .; d_gene: TRBD2; CDR3aa: CASSSRTSGSTDTQYF; CDR3nt: TGTGCCAGCAGCTCGAGGACTAGCGGTTCCACAGATACGCAGTATTTT
v_gene: TRBV19; j_gene: TRBJ2-2; abundance: .; d_gene: .; CDR3aa: CASRWPGLETGELFF; CDR3nt: TGTGCCAGTAGATGGCCCGGGTTGGAGACCGGGGAGCTGTTTTTT
v_gene: TRBV6-2/TRBV6-3; j_gene: TRBJ2-6; abundance: .; d_gene: TRBD1; CDR3aa: CASSYPTGGARANVLTF; CDR3nt: TGTGCCAGCAGTTACCCGACAGGGGGGGCCAGGGCCAACGTCCTGACTTTC
v_gene: TRBV27; j_gene: TRBJ1-5; abundance: .; d_gene: .; CDR3aa: CASIPYSNQPQHF; CDR3nt: TGTGCCAGCATACCCTATAGCAATCAGCCCCAGCATTTT
v_gene: TRBV6-1; j_gene: TRBJ2-7; abundance: .; d_gene: .; CDR3aa: CASSENGQSREQYF; CDR3nt: TGTGCCAGCAGTGAAAACGGCCAGTCGAGGGAGCAGTACTTC
v_gene: TRBV4-1; j_gene: TRBJ1-1; abundance: .; d_gene: .; CDR3aa: CASSQPGTGLYTEAFF; CDR3nt: TGCGCCAGCAGCCAACCCGGAACAGGGTTGTACACTGAAGCTTTCTTT
v_gene: TRBV5-1; j_gene: TRBJ2-3; abundance: .; d_gene: TRBD1; CDR3aa: CASSLGTGAGGPTDTQYF; CDR3nt: TGCGCCAGCAGCTTAGGGACAGGGGCCGGGGGTCCCACAGATACGCAGTATTTT
v_gene: TRBV5-6; j_gene: TRBJ1-3; abundance: few; d_gene: .; CDR3aa: CASSLLGTQSSGNTIYF; CDR3nt: TGTGCCAGCAGCCTACTCGGGACACAGAGCTCTGGAAACACCATATATTTT
v_gene: TRBV6-5; j_gene: TRBJ2-1; abundance: .; d_gene: TRBD2; CDR3aa: CASSNGGGREQFF; CDR3nt: TGTGCCAGCAGTAACGGGGGGGGCCGTGAGCAGTTCTTC
v_gene: TRBV6-1; j_gene: TRBJ1-5; abundance: few; d_gene: .; CDR3aa: CASSEALGVAGNQPQHF; CDR3nt: TGTGCCAGCAGTGAAGCTTTAGGAGTCGCGGGCAATCAGCCCCAGCATTTT
v_gene: TRBV27; j_gene: TRBJ1-2; abundance: .; d_gene: TRBD1; CDR3aa: CASSLSRDSYGYTF; CDR3nt: TGTGCCAGCAGTTTATCGAGGGACAGCTATGGCTACACCTTC
v_gene: TRBV6-6; j_gene: TRBJ2-3; abundance: once; d_gene: TRBD2; CDR3aa: CASSYSSGGWATQYF; CDR3nt: TGTGCCAGCAGTTACAGTAGCGGGGGGTGGGCTACGCAGTATTTT